The rows below give T cell receptor beta chains drawn from one sample of a study of blood T cells in healthy people across ages. One entry per CDR3 protein, called by TCRdb with MiXCR from the 5' RACE reads. The sample lists about 1.1 million distinct CDR3 sequences, approximately 38% seen once, with roughly 13% in the top ten. Sequenced material: blood. Receptor source: a man between 18 and 29 years old in good health. Each CDR3 is given with its conserved first and last residue. The D gene is left open where the match is weak. Only some rows state a clone size, as once, few, many or a class for expanded clones.

j_gene: TRBJ2-7; abundance: -; v_gene: TRBV30; d_gene: -; CDR3aa: CAWSGIYGQYF; CDR3nt: TGTGCCTGGAGCGGTATTTACGGGCAGTACTTC
j_gene: TRBJ2-1; abundance: -; v_gene: TRBV27; d_gene: -; CDR3aa: CASSNLGNEQFF; CDR3nt: TGTGCCAGCAGTAATCTTGGCAATGAGCAGTTCTTC
j_gene: TRBJ2-1; abundance: -; v_gene: TRBV18; d_gene: -; CDR3aa: CASSPGEFTFYEQFF; CDR3nt: TGTGCCAGCTCACCTGGGGAGTTTACCTTTTATGAGCAGTTCTTC
j_gene: TRBJ1-1; abundance: few; v_gene: TRBV7-9; d_gene: -; CDR3aa: CASSGGGKNTEAFF; CDR3nt: TGTGCCAGCAGCGGCGGGGGTAAGAACACTGAAGCTTTCTTT
j_gene: TRBJ2-7; abundance: once; v_gene: TRBV20-1; d_gene: TRBD1; CDR3aa: CSASGQAYEQYF; CDR3nt: TGCAGTGCTAGCGGACAGGCCTACGAGCAGTACTTC
j_gene: TRBJ1-2; abundance: -; v_gene: TRBV13; d_gene: TRBD1; CDR3aa: CASSSTGVVNYGYTF; CDR3nt: TGTGCCAGCAGCTCTACAGGGGTAGTTAACTATGGCTACACCTTC
j_gene: TRBJ1-1; abundance: few; v_gene: TRBV6-6; d_gene: -; CDR3aa: CASRSRGGRAEAFF; CDR3nt: TGTGCCAGCCGGAGCCGAGGGGGGAGGGCTGAAGCTTTCTTT
j_gene: TRBJ2-5; abundance: once; v_gene: TRBV7-9; d_gene: TRBD2; CDR3aa: CASSRTTSGGIETQYF; CDR3nt: TGTGCCAGCAGCCGTACGACTAGCGGGGGGATAGAGACCCAGTACTTC
j_gene: TRBJ1-2; abundance: few; v_gene: TRBV7-3; d_gene: -; CDR3aa: CASSLTPVSGWDYGYTF; CDR3nt: TGTGCCAGCAGCTTAACTCCCGTTTCAGGATGGGACTATGGCTACACCTTC
j_gene: TRBJ1-2; abundance: -; v_gene: TRBV7-2; d_gene: -; CDR3aa: CASSLEGLFTRDGYTF; CDR3nt: TGTGCCAGCAGCTTAGAGGGTCTTTTCACAAGGGATGGCTACACCTTC
j_gene: TRBJ1-1; abundance: few; v_gene: TRBV29-1; d_gene: -; CDR3aa: CSVELRLNTEAFF; CDR3nt: TGCAGCGTTGAATTGAGACTGAACACTGAAGCTTTCTTT
j_gene: TRBJ2-1; abundance: -; v_gene: TRBV3-1; d_gene: -; CDR3aa: CASTQSRVGNEQFF; CDR3nt: TGTGCCAGCACCCAGTCCAGGGTTGGCAATGAGCAGTTCTTC
j_gene: TRBJ1-2; abundance: -; v_gene: TRBV2; d_gene: -; CDR3aa: CASTDRFANYGYTF; CDR3nt: TGTGCCAGCACCGACAGGTTCGCTAACTATGGCTACACCTTC
j_gene: TRBJ2-7; abundance: -; v_gene: TRBV6-5; d_gene: TRBD2; CDR3aa: CASSTHSGGTYNEQYF; CDR3nt: TGTGCCAGCAGTACCCATAGCGGGGGGACTTACAATGAGCAGTACTTC
j_gene: TRBJ2-3; abundance: -; v_gene: TRBV20-1; d_gene: -; CDR3aa: CSAGLNTDTQYF; CDR3nt: TGCAGTGCGGGGCTGAACACAGATACGCAGTATTTT
j_gene: TRBJ1-5; abundance: -; v_gene: TRBV4-3; d_gene: TRBD1; CDR3aa: CASSQVFSRQGVVDQPQHF; CDR3nt: TGCGCCAGCAGCCAAGTCTTTTCCCGACAGGGGGTGGTCGATCAGCCCCAGCATTTT
j_gene: TRBJ1-1; abundance: few; v_gene: TRBV6-5; d_gene: -; CDR3aa: CASSPRRSEAFF; CDR3nt: TGTGCCAGCAGTCCACGTCGGAGTGAAGCTTTCTTT
j_gene: TRBJ1-1; abundance: -; v_gene: TRBV7-2; d_gene: -; CDR3aa: CASSSHPGNTEAFF; CDR3nt: TGTGCCAGCAGCTCGCATCCCGGGAACACTGAAGCTTTCTTT
j_gene: TRBJ2-7; abundance: -; v_gene: TRBV6-2/TRBV6-3; d_gene: -; CDR3aa: CASSYSRRDPYEQYF; CDR3nt: TGTGCCAGCAGTTACTCGAGAAGGGACCCCTACGAGCAGTACTTC
j_gene: TRBJ2-5; abundance: -; v_gene: TRBV2; d_gene: -; CDR3aa: CASSEIMAATQYF; CDR3nt: TGTGCCAGCAGTGAAATTATGGCGGCGACCCAGTACTTC
j_gene: TRBJ1-4; abundance: -; v_gene: TRBV20-1; d_gene: -; CDR3aa: CSAIEHRNSNEKLFF; CDR3nt: TGCAGTGCTATCGAACACCGAAACAGTAATGAAAAACTGTTTTTT
j_gene: TRBJ2-1; abundance: -; v_gene: TRBV5-1; d_gene: TRBD1; CDR3aa: CVSSLFSGQGVKEQFF; CDR3nt: TGCGTCAGCAGTTTGTTCAGCGGACAGGGTGTAAAGGAGCAGTTCTTC
j_gene: TRBJ2-3; abundance: -; v_gene: TRBV4-3; d_gene: -; CDR3aa: CASSPGTGVTQYF; CDR3nt: TGCGCCAGCAGCCCGGGAACGGGAGTTACGCAGTATTTT
j_gene: TRBJ1-2; abundance: few; v_gene: TRBV4-1; d_gene: -; CDR3aa: CASSGRGAKYGYTF; CDR3nt: TGCGCCAGCAGTGGAAGGGGAGCGAAATATGGCTACACCTTC